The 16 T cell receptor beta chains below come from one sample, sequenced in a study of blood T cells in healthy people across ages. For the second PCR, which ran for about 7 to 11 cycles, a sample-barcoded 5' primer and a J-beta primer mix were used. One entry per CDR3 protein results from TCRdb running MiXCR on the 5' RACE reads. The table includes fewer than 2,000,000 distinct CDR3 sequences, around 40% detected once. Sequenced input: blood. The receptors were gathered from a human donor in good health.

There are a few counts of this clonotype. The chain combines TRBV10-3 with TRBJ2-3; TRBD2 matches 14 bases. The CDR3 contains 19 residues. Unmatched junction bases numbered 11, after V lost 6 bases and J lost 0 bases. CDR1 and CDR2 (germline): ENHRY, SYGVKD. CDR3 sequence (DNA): TGTGCCATCAGCACTCCCGGGACTAGCGGGGGTCTCAGCACAGATACGCAGTATTTT. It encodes CAISTPGTSGGLSTDTQYF.

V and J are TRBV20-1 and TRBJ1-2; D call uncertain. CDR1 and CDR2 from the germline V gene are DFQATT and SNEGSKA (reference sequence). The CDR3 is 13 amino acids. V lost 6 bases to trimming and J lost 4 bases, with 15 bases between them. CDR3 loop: CSALQRRAYGYTF. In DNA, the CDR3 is TGCAGTGCCCTACAGAGGAGGGCCTATGGCTACACCTTC.

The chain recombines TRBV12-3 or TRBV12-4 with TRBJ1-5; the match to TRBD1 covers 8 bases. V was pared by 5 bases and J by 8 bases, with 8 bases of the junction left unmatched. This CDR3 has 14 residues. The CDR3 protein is CASSQNGQGEPQHF. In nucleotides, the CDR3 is TGTGCCAGCAGTCAAAATGGACAGGGAGAGCCCCAGCATTTT.

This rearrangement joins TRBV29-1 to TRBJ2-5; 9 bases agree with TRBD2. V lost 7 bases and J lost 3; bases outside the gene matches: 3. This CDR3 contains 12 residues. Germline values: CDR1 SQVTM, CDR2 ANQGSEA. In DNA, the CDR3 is TGCAGCGCCGTAGCGGGAGAAGAGACCCAGTACTTC. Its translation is CSAVAGEETQYF.

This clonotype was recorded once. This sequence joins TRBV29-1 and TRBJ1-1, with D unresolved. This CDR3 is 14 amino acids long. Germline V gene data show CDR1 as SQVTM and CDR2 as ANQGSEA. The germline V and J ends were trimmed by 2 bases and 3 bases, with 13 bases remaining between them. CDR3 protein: CSVENPAIYTEAFF. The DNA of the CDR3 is TGCAGCGTTGAAAACCCAGCTATATACACTGAAGCTTTCTTT.

CDR3 nucleotides: TGTGCCAGCAGCTTAGGCCCTCAGGGCATTCAGTACTTC. It translates to CASSLGPQGIQYF. The rearrangement uses TRBV7-2 and TRBJ2-4; D may be TRBD1 (5 bases). The CDR3 loop spans 13 amino acids. Germline-derived CDR1 and CDR2 are SGHTA and FQGNSA. Trimming took off 1 base at V and 9 bases at J, with 10 bases between the two ends.

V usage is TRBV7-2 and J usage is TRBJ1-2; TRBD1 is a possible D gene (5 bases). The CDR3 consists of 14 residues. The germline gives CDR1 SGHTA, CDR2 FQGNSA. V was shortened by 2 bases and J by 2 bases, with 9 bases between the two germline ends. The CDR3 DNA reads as TGTGCCAGCAGCTTACTGTCAGGGAACTATGGCTACACCTTC. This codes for CASSLLSGNYGYTF.

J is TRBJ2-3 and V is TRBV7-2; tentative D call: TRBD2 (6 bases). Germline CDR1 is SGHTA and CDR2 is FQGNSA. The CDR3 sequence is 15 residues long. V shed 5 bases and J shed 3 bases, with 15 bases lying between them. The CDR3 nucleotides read TGTGCCAGCAGCCCAGAGACGGGGGTTACAGATACGCAGTATTTT. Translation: CASSPETGVTDTQYF.

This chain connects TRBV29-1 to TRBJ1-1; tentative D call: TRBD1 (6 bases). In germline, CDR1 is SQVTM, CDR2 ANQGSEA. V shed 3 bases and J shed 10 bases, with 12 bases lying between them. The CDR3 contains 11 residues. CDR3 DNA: TGCAGCGTTGATCAGGGGCGGGTAGCTTTCTTT. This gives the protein CSVDQGRVAFF.

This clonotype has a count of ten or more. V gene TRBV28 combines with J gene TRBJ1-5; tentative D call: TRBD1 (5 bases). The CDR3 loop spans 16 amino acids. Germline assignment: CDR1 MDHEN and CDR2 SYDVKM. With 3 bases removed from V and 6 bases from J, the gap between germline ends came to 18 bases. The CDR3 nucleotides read TGTGCCAGCAGTTTCGAAGGGGCGAGGTTCTCTCAGCCCCAGCATTTT. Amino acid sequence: CASSFEGARFSQPQHF. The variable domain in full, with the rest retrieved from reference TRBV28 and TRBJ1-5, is DVKVTQSSRYLVKRTGEKVFLECVQDMDHENMFWYRQDPGLGLRLIYFSYDVKMKEKGDIPEGYSVSREKKERFSLILESASTNQTSMYLCASSFEGARFSQPQHFGDGTRLSIL.

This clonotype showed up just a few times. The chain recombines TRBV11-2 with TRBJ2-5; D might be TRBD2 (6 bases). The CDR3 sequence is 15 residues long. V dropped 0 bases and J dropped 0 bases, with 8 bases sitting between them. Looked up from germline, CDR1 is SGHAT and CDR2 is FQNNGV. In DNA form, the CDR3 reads TGTGCCAGCAGCTTAGATCGGGGGTACCAAGAGACCCAGTACTTC. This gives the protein CASSLDRGYQETQYF.

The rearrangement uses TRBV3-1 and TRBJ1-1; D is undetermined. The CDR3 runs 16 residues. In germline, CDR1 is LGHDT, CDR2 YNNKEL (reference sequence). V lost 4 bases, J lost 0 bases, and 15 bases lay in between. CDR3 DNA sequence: TGTGCCAGCAGCCCCTTTAGAACAGCCGTGAACACTGAAGCTTTCTTT. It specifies CASSPFRTAVNTEAFF. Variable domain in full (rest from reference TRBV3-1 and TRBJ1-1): DTAVSQTPKYLVTQMGNDKSIKCEQNLGHDTMYWYKQDSKKFLKIMFSYNNKELIINETVPNRFSPKSPDKAHLNLHINSLELGDSAVYFCASSPFRTAVNTEAFFGQGTRLTVV.

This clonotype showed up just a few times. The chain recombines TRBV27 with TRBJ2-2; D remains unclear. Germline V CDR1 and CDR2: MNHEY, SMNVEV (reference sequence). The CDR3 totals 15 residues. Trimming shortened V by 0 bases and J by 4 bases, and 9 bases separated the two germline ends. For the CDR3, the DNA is TGTGCCAGCAGTTTATCGGCTATGAGCACCGGGGAGCTGTTTTTT. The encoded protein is CASSLSAMSTGELFF.

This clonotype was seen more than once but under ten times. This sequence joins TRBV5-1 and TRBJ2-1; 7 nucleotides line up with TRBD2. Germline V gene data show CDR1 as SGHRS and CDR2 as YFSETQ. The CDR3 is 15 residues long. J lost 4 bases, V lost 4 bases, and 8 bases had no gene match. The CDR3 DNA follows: TGCGCCAGCAGCCCCTCCAGCGGGAAGTACAATGAGCAGTTCTTC. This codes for CASSPSSGKYNEQFF.

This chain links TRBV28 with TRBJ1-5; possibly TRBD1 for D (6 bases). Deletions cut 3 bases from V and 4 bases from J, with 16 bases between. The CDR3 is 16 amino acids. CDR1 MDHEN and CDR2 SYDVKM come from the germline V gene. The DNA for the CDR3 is TGTGCCAGCAGTTTCATCAGGGGACTATGGAATCAGCCCCAGCATTTT. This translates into CASSFIRGLWNQPQHF. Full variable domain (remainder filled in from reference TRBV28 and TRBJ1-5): DVKVTQSSRYLVKRTGEKVFLECVQDMDHENMFWYRQDPGLGLRLIYFSYDVKMKEKGDIPEGYSVSREKKERFSLILESASTNQTSMYLCASSFIRGLWNQPQHFGDGTRLSIL.

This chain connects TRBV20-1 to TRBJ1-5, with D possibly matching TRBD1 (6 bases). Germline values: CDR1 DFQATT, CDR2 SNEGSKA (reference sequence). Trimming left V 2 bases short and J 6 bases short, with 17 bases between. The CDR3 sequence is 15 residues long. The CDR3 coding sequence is TGCAGTGCTAGACTTACAGGGTATCGGAGTCAGCCCCAGCATTTT. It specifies CSARLTGYRSQPQHF.